The T cell receptor beta chain under discussion was sequenced for a study of OX40 agonist ivuxolimab in advanced cancers. Study-level points and caveats: Both blood CD4+ and CD8+ T cells showed clonal growth by week 6 at 0.1 to 3.0 mg/kg.

The CDR3 sequence is 16 residues long. CDR1 and CDR2 (germline): SGHTS, YDEGEE. Trimming left V 4 bases short and J 11 bases short, with 25 bases between. Generated by immunoSEQ multiplex PCR, the TCRdb table keeps only in-frame clones and is missing some. The table includes around 100,000 clones, 70% to 90% detected once. Comment on this clone: Its antigen is still unknown.

The cohort excluded patients with autoimmune disease history or systemic immunosuppression. Blood draws occurred at baseline, cycle 4 day 1, and cycle 7 day 1. The V gene is TRBV5-8, the J gene TRBJ1-5; no clear D. Material: CD4+ or CD8+ T cells sorted from blood, obtained in a trial of the OX40 agonist ivuxolimab. This TCR came from an adult with an advanced solid tumor such as melanoma, head and neck, liver or kidney cancer. The CDR3 protein is CASSKIGMPDRTAQHF. The CDR3, as DNA: TGTGCCAGCAGCAAAATCGGGATGCCGGACCGTACCGCCCAGCATTTT.